The T cell receptor beta chain under discussion was sequenced for a study of CD8 T cells in ankylosing spondylitis. Study-wide results and caveats: Reportedly, significant enrichment of disease-linked clones occurred in matched ankylosing spondylitis synovial fluid.

TCRdb itself ran the 5' RACE reads through MiXCR, one entry per CDR3 protein. Seen here are 45,000 or so distinct CDR3 sequences, 8% to 13% observed once, and the top ten hold around 1.4%. This clonotype was observed a handful of times. Its specificity is unknown. The V gene lost 5 bases and the J gene lost 3 bases, with 11 bases spanning the gap. Germline assignment: CDR1 MNHEY and CDR2 SMNVEV (reference sequence). This CDR3 region has 13 residues. Sequencing input: blood, either unsorted or a sorted T cell fraction (not recorded which). The sequence derives from a male donor with ankylosing spondylitis or in good health (not recorded which). The chain is built from TRBV27 and TRBJ2-7; possibly TRBD1 for D (5 bases). The DNA of the CDR3 is TGTGCCAGCAGTCTGGTAGGGGACTACGAGCAGTACTTC. Translating it yields CASSLVGDYEQYF.